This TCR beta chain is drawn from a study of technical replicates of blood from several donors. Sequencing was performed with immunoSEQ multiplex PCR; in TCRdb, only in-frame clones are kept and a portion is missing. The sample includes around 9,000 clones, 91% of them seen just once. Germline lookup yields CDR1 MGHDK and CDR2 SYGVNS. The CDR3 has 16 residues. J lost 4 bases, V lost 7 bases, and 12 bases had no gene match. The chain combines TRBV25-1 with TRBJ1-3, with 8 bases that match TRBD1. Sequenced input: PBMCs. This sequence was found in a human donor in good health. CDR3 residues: CASISGTGKKGNTIYF. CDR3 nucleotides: TGTGCCAGCATTTCCGGGACAGGCAAAAAAGGAAACACCATATATTTT.